These 30 T cell receptor beta chains share one sample of origin, sequenced in a study of cytomegalovirus exposure and HLA in healthy donors. The PCR was carried out with 60 Vbeta primers and 13 Jbeta primers. Assay: immunoSEQ multiplex PCR; the TCRdb copy retains only in-frame clones and omits some. The profile shows about 93,000 clones, 65% to 85% of them singletons. Sequencing was done on a sample of PBMCs. All receptors come from a man in his fifties in good health and CMV-seronegative.

The rearrangement uses TRBV19 and TRBJ2-7; TRBD2 is a possible D gene (6 bases). Trimming took off 3 bases at V and 0 bases at J, with 12 bases between the two ends. Germline values: CDR1 LNHDA, CDR2 SQIVND (reference sequence). CDR3 size: 15 residues. The CDR3 DNA follows: TGTGCCAGTAGTATCGGGATAGCGGTCTCCTACGAGCAGTACTTC. It yields the protein CASSIGIAVSYEQYF.

This chain uses TRBV11-1 with TRBJ2-5, with 12 bases that match TRBD1. V lost 4 bases to trimming and J lost 4 bases; unmatched junction nucleotides: 4. CDR1 and CDR2 from the germline V gene are SGHAT and FQDESV (reference sequence). The CDR3 loop spans 15 amino acids. As DNA, the CDR3 is TGTGCCAGCAGCTACGGGACAGGGGGCTTAGAGACCCAGTACTTC. It translates to CASSYGTGGLETQYF.

This clone was recorded a few times. The rearrangement uses TRBV10-1 and TRBJ2-1; 9 bases match TRBD2. The ends lost 10 bases at V and 4 bases at J; junction bases unmatched: 14. CDR1 WNHNN and CDR2 SYGVQD come from the germline V gene (reference sequence). This CDR3 region has 16 residues. CDR3 in amino acids: CANESPGLAFYNEQFF. The CDR3 region has the DNA TGCGCCAACGAATCCCCGGGACTAGCTTTTTACAATGAGCAGTTCTTC.

This clone has only a few counts. The rearrangement links TRBV7-3 to TRBJ2-5; TRBD1 matches 10 bases. The CDR3 loop spans 13 amino acids. Trimming at V came to 11 bases and at J to 4 bases, leaving 7 bases not matched to a gene. The germline gives CDR1 SGHTA, CDR2 FQGTGA. The CDR3 reads CASSTGGVETQYF. DNA of the CDR3: TGTGCCTCCTCGACAGGGGGCGTAGAGACCCAGTACTTC.

This clone was seen just once. This chain uses TRBV10-3 with TRBJ2-1, with 7 bases fitting TRBD2. Germline CDR1 is ENHRY and CDR2 is SYGVKD. J gave up 8 bases and V 6 bases, and 7 bases lay outside the gene matches. The CDR3 runs 13 residues. The CDR3 nucleotides read TGTGCCATCAGCCGACTAGCTCCGGATGAGCAGTTCTTC. Amino acids: CAISRLAPDEQFF.

The genes are TRBV2 and TRBJ1-1; TRBD1 might be the D (5 bases). V lost 6 bases, J lost 0 bases, and 11 bases lay in between. Germline V gene data show CDR1 as SNHLY and CDR2 as FYNNEI. This CDR3 spans 14 amino acids. Here the CDR3 DNA reads TGTGCCAGCAGGGGGACTGATATGAACACTGAAGCTTTCTTT. Its translation: CASRGTDMNTEAFF.

V is TRBV5-1 and J is TRBJ2-3; tentative D call: TRBD2 (6 bases). Germline-derived CDR1 and CDR2 are SGHRS and YFSETQ. The CDR3 has 15 amino acids. V was pared by 3 bases and J by 4 bases, with 15 bases between. CDR3 DNA sequence: TGCGCCAGCAGCTGGTCGGGAGAAGGGTCAGATACGCAGTATTTT. It is translated as CASSWSGEGSDTQYF.

This sequence joins TRBV6-5 and TRBJ1-2; D is uncertain. The CDR3 has 13 amino acids. The germline V gene encodes CDR1 MNHEY and CDR2 SVGAGI. V was trimmed by 2 bases and J by 4 bases, leaving 8 bases between them. Written as DNA, the CDR3 is TGTGCCAGCAGTTACACGGGAATCTATGGCTACACCTTC. It encodes CASSYTGIYGYTF.

The V and J genes are TRBV15 and TRBJ2-4; the D is unclear. This CDR3 has 16 residues. V was pared by 1 base and J by 0 bases, with 10 bases between. Per the germline V gene, CDR1 is LNHNV and CDR2 is YYDKDF (reference sequence). The CDR3 here is CATSRGGVGAKNIQYF. In nucleotides, the CDR3 is TGTGCCACCAGCAGAGGTGGAGTTGGAGCCAAAAACATTCAGTACTTC.

The rearrangement links TRBV28 to TRBJ2-1, with a tentative D call TRBD2 (6 bases). CDR1 MDHEN and CDR2 SYDVKM come from the germline V gene. Trimming cost V 6 bases and J 3 bases, with 15 bases left between them. This CDR3 contains 15 residues. CDR3 coding DNA: TGTGCCAGCAGCCCCCCACCGGGACTCTACAATGAGCAGTTCTTC. Its protein product is CASSPPPGLYNEQFF.

The V and J genes are TRBV9 and TRBJ1-3; the D is unclear. V was trimmed by 3 bases and J by 4 bases, leaving 14 bases between them. This CDR3 region has 15 residues. Germline CDR1 and CDR2: SGDLS and YYNGEE. The CDR3 coding sequence is TGTGCCAGCAGCGGAGGGCTGGGAGCGGGAAACACCATATATTTT. Its translation: CASSGGLGAGNTIYF.

The CDR3 spells CASSFGSGRYEQYF. The CDR3 nucleotides read TGCGCCAGCAGCTTTGGTAGCGGGAGATACGAGCAGTACTTC. This sequence joins TRBV5-1 and TRBJ2-7; 9 bases fit TRBD2. CDR1 is SGHRS, CDR2 YFSETQ, per germline. This CDR3 contains 14 residues. V dropped 2 bases and J dropped 4; count of bases not matched to a gene: 4.

This chain uses TRBV4-1 with TRBJ1-5, with a weak D call TRBD1 (6 bases). Between the trimmed V and J ends, which lost 4 bases and 2 bases, there was a span of 15 bases. This CDR3 comprises 16 residues. CDR1 and CDR2 (germline): MGHRA, YSYEKL. The CDR3 spells CASSRYSGAGNQPQHF. CDR3 nucleotides: TGCGCCAGCAGCCGCTATTCAGGGGCTGGCAATCAGCCCCAGCATTTT.

The gene calls are TRBV9 and TRBJ2-7; a weak D match, TRBD2 (6 bases). The CDR3 length is 16 residues. Looked up from germline, CDR1 is SGDLS and CDR2 is YYNGEE. With 4 bases removed from V and 3 bases from J, the gap between germline ends came to 20 bases. CDR3 nucleotide sequence: TGTGCCAGCAGCCCGACACCTGAGGAGGGTCTCTACGAGCAGTACTTC. Protein sequence: CASSPTPEEGLYEQYF.

This clone was counted once. V and J are TRBV27 and TRBJ1-4, with a weak D call TRBD1 (6 bases). This CDR3 has 13 amino acids. From germline, CDR1 is MNHEY and CDR2 SMNVEV (reference sequence). Trimming pared 6 bases from V and 7 bases from J, leaving 12 bases between. The CDR3 DNA reads TGTGCCAGCAGCCCCGGGGGGGCTGAAAAACTGTTTTTT. Protein product: CASSPGGAEKLFF.

This chain uses TRBV23-1 with TRBJ1-5; no definite D call. TRBV23-1 is designated an ORF whose function remains uncertain. V shed 0 bases and J shed 0 bases, with 9 bases lying between them. The length of the CDR3 is 16 residues. CDR3 in amino acids: CASSQSGGPSNQPQHF. CDR3 sequence (DNA): TGCGCCAGCAGTCAATCAGGCGGCCCTAGCAATCAGCCCCAGCATTTT.

This chain uses TRBV5-1 with TRBJ2-5; TRBD2 matches at 7 bases. The CDR3 runs to 16 residues. V lost 4 bases to trimming and J lost 2 bases; unmatched junction nucleotides: 11. CDR1 is SGHRS and CDR2 is YFSETQ in the germline V gene. Here the CDR3 DNA reads TGCGCCAGCAGCCCGGGTGGAGCGGGACTACAAGAGACCCAGTACTTC. Translated: CASSPGGAGLQETQYF.

The chain recombines TRBV2 with TRBJ1-3; 9 nucleotides agree with TRBD1. V shed 8 bases, J shed 4 bases, and the junction held 3 bases outside the gene matches. CDR3 length: 13 residues. Germline lookup yields CDR1 SNHLY and CDR2 FYNNEI. The CDR3 here is CASDRGTGNTIYF. The CDR3 DNA reads TGTGCCAGCGACAGGGGGACAGGAAACACCATATATTTT. Full variable domain (outside the CDR3, taken from reference TRBV2 and TRBJ1-3): EPEVTQTPSHQVTQMGQEVILRCVPISNHLYFYWYRQILGQKVEFLVSFYNNEISEKSEIFDDQFSVERPDGSNFTLKIRSTKLEDSAMYFCASDRGTGNTIYFGEGSWLTVV.

The rearrangement uses TRBV7-9 and TRBJ2-5, with 8 bases lining up with TRBD1. This CDR3 contains 15 residues. V shed 2 bases and J 1 base; nucleotides not matched to a gene: 3. The germline V gene has CDR1 SEHNR and CDR2 FQNEAQ (reference sequence). DNA of the CDR3: TGTGCCAGCAGCTTACCGACAGGGGCCCAAGAGACCCAGTACTTC. Protein sequence: CASSLPTGAQETQYF.

The V gene is TRBV19, the J gene TRBJ1-5, with D possibly TRBD1 on 6 matching bases. Germline values: CDR1 LNHDA, CDR2 SQIVND (reference sequence). This CDR3 spans 18 amino acids. V lost 0 bases to trimming and J lost 2 bases, with 17 bases between them. The DNA for the CDR3 is TGTGCCAGTAGTATAGAGACCGGCGGCAGGGGTGGCAATCAGCCCCAGCATTTT. Its protein is CASSIETGGRGGNQPQHF.

J is TRBJ1-5 and V is TRBV7-2; weak D call: TRBD1 (6 bases). CDR1 is SGHTA and CDR2 is FQGNSA in the germline V gene. The V end was cut by 6 bases, the J end by 9 bases, with 21 bases between. CDR3 length: 15 residues. DNA for the CDR3: TGTGCCAGCAGTTTTCTACAACAGGGACGGGGGCCCCAGCATTTT. Encoded protein: CASSFLQQGRGPQHF.

The chain recombines TRBV2 with TRBJ2-5, with D possibly TRBD2 on 6 matching bases. This CDR3 region has 12 residues. Trimming removed 6 bases at V and 11 bases at J, with 16 bases between. The germline V gene has CDR1 SNHLY and CDR2 FYNNEI. The CDR3 bases are TGTGCCAGCAGACAGGAGGGTAACCGGCAGTACTTC. The encoded protein is CASRQEGNRQYF.

The V gene is TRBV27, the J gene TRBJ1-1; possible D gene TRBD1, 5 bases. Germline V gene sequence: CDR1 MNHEY, CDR2 SMNVEV (reference sequence). V was cut by 6 bases and J by 1 base, with 9 bases left in between. There are 13 residues in the CDR3. As DNA, the CDR3 is TGTGCCAGCAGATCAACAGGGAACACTGAAGCTTTCTTT. This codes for CASRSTGNTEAFF.

This chain connects TRBV9 to TRBJ1-2; D is possibly TRBD1 (6 bases). V lost 3 bases to trimming and J lost 1 base, with 13 bases between them. Germline-derived CDR1 and CDR2 are SGDLS and YYNGEE. The CDR3 has 15 amino acids. This CDR3 is CASSGTGNYNYGYTF. CDR3 nucleotides: TGTGCCAGCAGCGGAACAGGGAACTATAACTATGGCTACACCTTC. The whole variable domain, filled in from reference TRBV9 and TRBJ1-2, reads DSGVTQTPKHLITATGQRVTLRCSPRSGDLSVYWYQQSLDQGLQFLIQYYNGEERAKGNILERFSAQQFPDLHSELNLSSLELGDSALYFCASSGTGNYNYGYTFGSGTRLTVV.

The chain joins TRBV6-6 to TRBJ2-2; possible D gene TRBD2, 5 bases. V was pared by 7 bases and J by 6 bases, with 21 bases between. Per the germline V gene, CDR1 is MNHNY and CDR2 is SVGAGI (reference sequence). The CDR3 spans 16 residues. The CDR3 loop is CASTSLVGSLAGELFF. Here the CDR3 DNA reads TGTGCCAGCACCAGCCTGGTTGGGAGTTTAGCCGGGGAGCTGTTTTTT.

The table lists this clone with a few counts. The genes are TRBV28 and TRBJ2-2, with TRBD2 matching 9 bases. V lost 4 bases to trimming and J lost 6 bases; unmatched junction nucleotides: 6. The germline V gene has CDR1 MDHEN and CDR2 SYDVKM. This CDR3 is built from 15 residues. CDR3 amino acids: CASSYSGRGAGELFF. The CDR3 nucleotides read TGTGCCAGCAGTTATAGCGGGAGAGGGGCCGGGGAGCTGTTTTTT.

This chain joins TRBV19 and TRBJ2-7, with D possibly being TRBD2 (6 bases). Germline V gene data show CDR1 as LNHDA and CDR2 as SQIVND (reference sequence). This CDR3 region has 11 residues. Deletions cut 6 bases from V and 6 bases from J, with 9 bases between. The CDR3 DNA reads as TGTGCCAGTAGGGAGGGCAGCGAGCAGTACTTC. This sequence encodes CASREGSEQYF. The entire variable domain, with the rest obtained from reference TRBV19 and TRBJ2-7, is as follows: DGGITQSPKYLFRKEGQNVTLSCEQNLNHDAMYWYRQDPGQGLRLIYYSQIVNDFQKGDIAEGYSVSREKKESFPLTVTSAQKNPTAFYLCASREGSEQYFGPGTRLTVT.

V is TRBV29-1 and J is TRBJ2-3, with 11 bases matching TRBD2. CDR3 length equals 15 residues. Germline V gives CDR1 SQVTM, CDR2 ANQGSEA. The CDR3 DNA follows: TGCATCGCCCTACTAGCGGGGGTTAGCACAGATACGCAGTATTTT. Protein sequence: CIALLAGVSTDTQYF.

This clone was seen a single time. The chain links TRBV27 to TRBJ1-2; TRBD1 matches 7 bases. The J segment lost 3 bases and the V segment lost 5 bases, leaving 9 bases of the junction unmatched. Germline-derived CDR1 and CDR2 are MNHEY and SMNVEV (reference sequence). The CDR3 has 15 amino acids. CDR3 protein: CASSPDRAGDYGYTF. The CDR3 nucleotides are TGTGCCAGCAGTCCTGACAGGGCAGGGGACTATGGCTACACCTTC.

The chain has TRBV7-6 and TRBJ2-5; 13 bases match TRBD2. The J call may be faulty, since TRBJ2-7 better matches the DNA end. Germline CDR1 is SGHVS and CDR2 is FNYEAQ. The CDR3 is 14 residues long. For the CDR3, the DNA is TGTGCCAGCAGCAAGGGACTAGCGGGGTACGAGCAGTACTTC. Its translation is CASSKGLAGYEQYF.